A single T cell receptor (beta chain) is shown here with its context. No antigen is known for it. J gave up 8 bases and V 3 bases, and 14 bases lay outside the gene matches. The CDR3 extends over 17 amino acids. This sample is part of a study of blood T cells in healthy people across ages. Study observations and caveats: Per million T cells, TCR beta diversity dropped roughly linearly as age increased.

With a J-beta primer mix and a sample-barcoded 5' primer, a second PCR ran about 6 to 11 cycles. TCRdb independently ran MiXCR on the 5' RACE reads; one entry per CDR3 protein. The sample comprises roughly 1.5 million distinct CDR3 sequences, approximately 42% of which are singletons, and 4% rests with the top ten. This chain uses TRBV12-3 or TRBV12-4 with TRBJ2-2; 8 positions match TRBD2. The TCR comes from a woman aged 18-29 years in good health. Sequencing was done on a sample of blood. The CDR3 DNA follows: TGTGCCAGCAGTTTCCGCCGGGAGGGTAGGGGCAGGGGGGAGCTGTTTTTT. This gives the protein CASSFRREGRGRGELFF.